The 10 T cell receptor beta chains presented below share a single source sample, sequenced in a study of regulatory T cells in long-lasting Graves disease. Sequencing libraries for TCR beta were prepared with iRepertoire HTBI primers and Arm-PCR of CDR3 regions. MiXCR was run by TCRdb on the multiplex PCR reads, yielding one entry per CDR3 protein. The table lists approximately 560,000 distinct CDR3 sequences, about 16% of them singletons. As for time point: newly diagnosed GD, antithyroid drugs for less than 3 months. With RNA extracted from PBMCs as input, the TCR library was made. This sample was also put to use in a study of T cells in Graves' hyperthyroidism and ophthalmopathy.

The sequencing here drew on peripheral blood mononuclear cells (PBMCs), taken at new diagnosis, from a patient treated with antithyroid drugs. The source of these receptors is a man aged 18-30 years with Graves disease.

This chain connects TRBV6-2 or TRBV6-3 to TRBJ2-7; TRBD2 aligns across 9 bases. The germline gives CDR1 MNHEY, CDR2 SVGEGT. The CDR3 covers 14 residues. V shed 6 bases and J 6 bases; nucleotides not matched to a gene: 9. CDR3 loop: CASRASGNVLEQYF. The CDR3 coding sequence is TGTGCCAGCAGGGCTAGCGGGAATGTTCTCGAGCAGTACTTC.

This clonotype appeared many times. The gene calls are TRBV11-2 and TRBJ2-5; weak D call: TRBD2 (6 bases). This CDR3 comprises 13 residues. CDR1 is SGHAT and CDR2 is FQNNGV in the germline V gene. Trimming removed 2 bases from V and 5 bases from J, with 9 bases in between. The CDR3 spells CASSLRLGETQYF. The CDR3 DNA is TGTGCCAGCAGCTTACGACTAGGGGAGACCCAGTACTTC.

This clonotype turned up a few times. The junction departs from germline at one end; a sequencing error may be responsible. V is TRBV7-9 and J is TRBJ2-2; D gene uncertain. Germline-derived CDR1 and CDR2 are SEHNR and FQNEAQ (reference sequence). This CDR3 has 13 amino acids. The CDR3 DNA follows: TGTGCCCTAGGTCAAGGAGCCACCCGGGAGCTGTTTTTT. As protein: CALGQGATRELFF. The variable domain in full, completed from reference TRBV7-9 and TRBJ2-2, reads DTGVSQNPRHKITKRGQNVTFRCDPISEHNRLYWYRQTLGQGPEFLTYFQNEAQLEKSRLLSDRFSAERPKGSFSTLEIQRTEQGDSAMYLCALGQGATRELFFGEGSRLTVL.

This sequence joins TRBV30 and TRBJ2-7, with 11 bases lining up with TRBD1. CDR1 GTSNPN and CDR2 SVGIG come from the germline V gene (reference sequence). The trim removed 4 bases at V and 3 bases at J, leaving 5 bases unmatched. This CDR3 has 14 amino acids. The CDR3 DNA sequence: TGTGCCTGGAAGACCGGGACAGGGGGCTACGAGCAGTACTTC. Its translation is CAWKTGTGGYEQYF.

This clonotype was found a few times. Its ends do not fully match the called genes, so a read error is possible. The chain recombines TRBV2 with TRBJ1-6, with D unresolved. The germline V gene encodes CDR1 SNHLY and CDR2 FYNNEI. CDR3 size: 12 residues. CDR3 DNA sequence: TGTGCCAGCAGTGAAGCCGGACGGCCGCTTTTTTTT. Translating gives CASSEAGRPLFF.

This clonotype was detected only a few times. This chain joins TRBV7-2 and TRBJ2-7; no clear D. With 6 bases removed from V and 2 bases from J, the gap between germline ends came to 17 bases. CDR3 length equals 15 residues. The germline gives CDR1 SGHTA, CDR2 FQGNSA. This chain's CDR3 is CASSRSAGQTYEQYF. The CDR3 nucleotides are TGTGCCAGCAGTCGATCGGCCGGGCAGACCTACGAGCAGTACTTC.

This clonotype was observed a handful of times. This chain uses TRBV7-3 with TRBJ2-3, with 7 bases fitting TRBD2. Germline values: CDR1 SGHTA, CDR2 FQGTGA. CDR3 size: 17 residues. J was trimmed by 0 bases and V by 5 bases; bases with no gene match: 11. In nucleotides, the CDR3 is TGTGCCAGCAGCCCCTTAGGGCTAGCGGAGAGCACAGATACGCAGTATTTT. Translating it yields CASSPLGLAESTDTQYF.

V is TRBV29-1 and J is TRBJ2-7; D remains unclear. V lost 4 bases to trimming and J lost 2 bases, with 15 bases between them. CDR1 and CDR2 (germline): SQVTM, ANQGSEA. CDR3 length: 14 residues. The CDR3 loop is CSVVPTTKPYEQYF. CDR3 coding DNA: TGCAGCGTTGTCCCGACCACGAAACCCTACGAGCAGTACTTC.

This clonotype was seen ten or more times. The V call is TRBV12-3 or TRBV12-4, the J call TRBJ1-5; 7 positions agree with TRBD1. The trim removed 8 bases at V and 2 bases at J, leaving 3 bases unmatched. The CDR3 extends over 13 amino acids. The CDR3 loop reads CASGDRGNQPQHF. The CDR3 DNA sequence: TGTGCCAGCGGCGACAGGGGCAATCAGCCCCAGCATTTT.

Remarks on this clonotype: A much larger clone sits a single nucleotide away, making a read error possible. The chain employs TRBV2 and TRBJ1-1, with TRBD1 matching over 8 bases. The ends lost 4 bases at V and 11 bases at J; junction bases unmatched: 15. CDR3 length equals 15 residues. Germline V gives CDR1 SNHLY, CDR2 FYNNEI. CDR3 residues: CASSGESGGQRLAFF. For the CDR3, the DNA is TGTGCCAGCAGTGGGGAATCAGGGGGCCAAAGGTTGGCTTTCTTT. Supplemented by reference TRBV2 and TRBJ1-1, the full variable domain reads EPEVTQTPSHQVTQMGQEVILRCVPISNHLYFYWYRQILGQKVEFLVSFYNNEISEKSEIFDDQFSVERPDGSNFTLKIRSTKLEDSAMYFCASSGESGGQRLAFFGQGTRLTVV.